The clone carrying this T cell receptor (beta chain) has a handful of counts. The data were taken from a study of control samples from healthy donors and cancer patients. Assay: immunoSEQ multiplex PCR; the TCRdb copy retains only in-frame clones and omits some. The sample has about 92,000 clones, around 80% seen once; the top ten hold about 9.8%. V shed 7 bases and J 6 bases; nucleotides not matched to a gene: 9. This CDR3 region has 14 residues. Looked up from germline, CDR1 is SNHLY and CDR2 is FYNNEI. The sample taken for sequencing was blood. This chain connects TRBV2 to TRBJ1-2; 9 nucleotides line up with TRBD1. The receptor was isolated from a woman aged 55-69 years in good health. DNA of the CDR3: TGTGCCAGCACCCTCACAGGGGGCGGTAATGGCTACACCTTC. Its translation: CASTLTGGGNGYTF.